Presented here are 23 T cell receptor beta chains from one specimen sequenced in a study of T cell responses to AZD1222 COVID-19 vaccine. Some clones are missing from TCRdb's copy, which holds only in-frame ones; the method was immunoSEQ multiplex PCR. The table shows 250,000 to 300,000 clones, with 94% occurring only once. The source material was peripheral blood, sampled 28 days after the second AZD1222 dose. The receptors were gathered from an adult who received the AZD1222 COVID-19 vaccine.

The chain couples TRBV29-1 to TRBJ2-7; D might be TRBD1 (5 bases). Germline V lookup: CDR1 SQVTM, CDR2 ANQGSEA. V lost 8 bases, J lost 1 base, and 27 bases lay in between. The CDR3 loop spans 17 amino acids. CDR3 protein: CSPFPQGAVQESYEQYF. The CDR3 region has the DNA TGCAGCCCCTTCCCCCAAGGGGCCGTACAAGAGTCCTACGAGCAGTACTTC.

The chain combines TRBV27 with TRBJ2-2; no clear D. Trimming cost V 5 bases and J 7 bases, with 17 bases left between them. In germline, CDR1 is MNHEY, CDR2 SMNVEV (reference sequence). The CDR3 is 15 amino acids. Written as DNA, the CDR3 is TGTGCCAGCAGTCAGAGGAGAAGGACGTACGGGGAGCTGTTTTTT. It translates to CASSQRRRTYGELFF.

This chain uses TRBV28 with TRBJ2-3; D possibly uses TRBD1 or TRBD2 (6 bases each). The CDR3 contains 15 residues. The germline CDR1 and CDR2 sequences are MDHEN and SYDVKM. V was pared by 5 bases and J by 2 bases, with 14 bases between. Here the CDR3 DNA reads TGTGCCAGCAGTGCCTCTTGGGGGGCCACAGATACGCAGTATTTT. Its protein product is CASSASWGATDTQYF.

The chain has TRBV6-1 and TRBJ2-2; no reliable D call. CDR3 length equals 13 residues. CDR1 and CDR2 from the germline V gene are MNHNS and SASEGT. V was pared by 2 bases and J by 8 bases, with 9 bases between. In DNA, the CDR3 is TGTGCCAGCAGTGAACACTTCGGTGGGGAGCTGTTTTTT. Amino acid sequence: CASSEHFGGELFF.

The chain combines TRBV6-4 with TRBJ1-5; D is unresolved. V dropped 2 bases and J dropped 5 bases, with 13 bases sitting between them. The CDR3 covers 15 residues. CDR1 is MRHNA, CDR2 SNTAGT, per germline. The DNA of the CDR3 is TGTGCCAGCAGTGACGGGCCGGCTCTCTATCAGCCCCAGCATTTT. Its translation is CASSDGPALYQPQHF.

The chain combines TRBV6-5 with TRBJ2-2; TRBD1 might be the D (5 bases). Trimming shortened V by 6 bases and J by 8 bases, and 10 bases separated the two germline ends. The CDR3 totals 12 residues. CDR1 is MNHEY and CDR2 is SVGAGI in the germline V gene. The CDR3 loop reads CASRYRLGELFF. CDR3 DNA sequence: TGTGCCAGCAGGTACAGGCTTGGGGAGCTGTTTTTT.

This sequence joins TRBV7-9 and TRBJ2-7; a weak D match, TRBD1 (6 bases). Germline lookup yields CDR1 SEHNR and CDR2 FQNEAQ (reference sequence). The CDR3 totals 16 residues. V was trimmed by 5 bases and J by 3 bases, leaving 20 bases between them. CDR3 sequence reads: CASSLGTWDNFYEQYF. The CDR3 nucleotides are TGTGCCAGCAGCCTTGGGACCTGGGACAACTTCTACGAGCAGTACTTC.

The chain carries TRBV5-1 and TRBJ1-2; maybe TRBD1 (6 bases). CDR3 length equals 15 residues. V gave up 0 bases and J gave up 4 bases, with 13 bases separating them. Germline V gene sequence: CDR1 SGHRS, CDR2 YFSETQ. The CDR3 spells CASSLGNRVGYGYTF. DNA of the CDR3: TGCGCCAGCAGCTTGGGTAACAGGGTCGGCTATGGCTACACCTTC.

The chain carries TRBV7-2 and TRBJ2-7; TRBD2 matches 13 bases. The V gene end was trimmed by 4 bases and the J gene end by 1 base; junction bases not matched to a gene: 1. Germline V gene lookup returns CDR1 SGHTA and CDR2 FQGNSA. The CDR3 has 15 amino acids. The CDR3 nucleotides are TGTGCCAGCAGCTGGACTAGCGGGGGTTCCTACGAGCAGTACTTC. Amino acids: CASSWTSGGSYEQYF.

This chain connects TRBV2 to TRBJ2-4; the match to TRBD1 covers 7 bases. Trimming at V came to 4 bases and at J to 6 bases, leaving 6 bases not matched to a gene. From germline, CDR1 is SNHLY and CDR2 FYNNEI. The CDR3 sequence is 14 residues long. For the CDR3, the DNA is TGTGCCAGCAGTGGAGGACAGGATCCAAACATTCAGTACTTC. It codes for CASSGGQDPNIQYF.

The rearrangement uses TRBV4-3 and TRBJ1-2; maybe TRBD1 (5 bases). Germline V gene sequence: CDR1 LGHNA, CDR2 YSLEER. Deletions cut 3 bases from V and 8 bases from J, with 16 bases between. The CDR3 has 14 residues. The CDR3 sequence: CASSQTPRQGGYTF. The CDR3 DNA reads TGCGCCAGCAGCCAGACCCCCCGGCAGGGAGGCTACACCTTC.

The V call is TRBV7-8, the J call TRBJ1-5; D not certain. CDR1 SGHVS and CDR2 FQNEAQ come from the germline V gene. This CDR3 has 15 amino acids. The V end was cut by 0 bases, the J end by 7 bases, with 13 bases between. Here the CDR3 reads CASSLAGSGRQPQHF. Written as DNA, the CDR3 is TGTGCCAGCAGCTTAGCGGGAAGTGGGCGGCAGCCCCAGCATTTT.

The sample holds one count of this clone. V is TRBV28 and J is TRBJ1-2; perhaps TRBD1 as D (6 bases). Per germline, CDR1 MDHEN and CDR2 SYDVKM. V was cut by 8 bases and J by 8 bases, with 18 bases left in between. The CDR3 covers 13 residues. CDR3 DNA sequence: TGTGCCAGCCACAACGGGGGCCCCAACGGCTACACCTTC. Translating gives CASHNGGPNGYTF.

The V gene is TRBV5-1, the J gene TRBJ2-3; the D gene is possibly TRBD2 (5 bases). The germline CDR1 and CDR2 sequences are SGHRS and YFSETQ. V was pared by 0 bases and J by 2 bases, with 7 bases between. The length of the CDR3 is 14 residues. CDR3 sequence reads: CASSLGGYTDTQYF. The CDR3 nucleotides are TGCGCCAGCAGCTTGGGCGGGTACACAGATACGCAGTATTTT.

The V and J genes are TRBV5-5 and TRBJ2-3; 10 bases fit TRBD2. Germline lookup yields CDR1 SGHKS and CDR2 YYEKEE (reference sequence). V dropped 3 bases and J dropped 3; count of bases not matched to a gene: 10. CDR3 size: 17 residues. The CDR3 DNA sequence: TGTGCCAGCAGCTCATCTCCTAGCGGGAGTTTAACAGATACGCAGTATTTT. This translates into CASSSSPSGSLTDTQYF.

The chain links TRBV7-3 to TRBJ1-1; 7 bases fit TRBD1. Trimming took 5 bases from V and 4 from J; bases not matched to a gene: 4. The CDR3 has 13 residues. Germline V lookup: CDR1 SGHTA, CDR2 FQGTGA. The chain's CDR3 is CASSPNRGTEAFF. The CDR3 DNA follows: TGTGCCAGCAGCCCCAACAGGGGCACTGAAGCTTTCTTT.

The J gene is TRBJ1-1, the V gene TRBV7-6; D not resolved. V dropped 5 bases and J dropped 5 bases, with 6 bases sitting between them. CDR3 length: 11 residues. Germline V lookup: CDR1 SGHVS, CDR2 FNYEAQ. The DNA for the CDR3 is TGTGCCAGCAGCCTGGAGACTGAAGCTTTCTTT. Translated, it gives CASSLETEAFF.

The chain is built from TRBV14 and TRBJ2-5; D assignment may be TRBD1 or TRBD2 (5 bases each). The CDR3 is 14 amino acids. Trimming cost V 0 bases and J 12 bases, with 17 bases left between them. The germline CDR1 and CDR2 sequences are SGHDN and FVKESK. CDR3: CASSQDSRGRPKYF. The CDR3 nucleotides read TGTGCCAGCAGCCAAGATAGTAGGGGACGACCCAAGTACTTC.

V gene TRBV28 combines with J gene TRBJ1-4; perhaps TRBD1 as D (6 bases). The CDR3 consists of 12 residues. V lost 8 bases and J lost 5, with 9 bases in between. Germline V CDR1 and CDR2: MDHEN, SYDVKM. The chain's CDR3 is CASGRGNEKLFF. The CDR3 DNA reads TGTGCCAGCGGAAGGGGGAATGAAAAACTGTTTTTT.

V and J are TRBV28 and TRBJ1-1; no clear D gene. Germline CDR1 and CDR2: MDHEN and SYDVKM. V lost 6 bases and J 6 bases, leaving 11 bases between the germline ends. CDR3 length: 12 residues. The CDR3 is CASRQLGAEAFF. The DNA of the CDR3 is TGTGCCAGCAGACAACTAGGCGCTGAAGCTTTCTTT. The full variable domain, rest sourced from reference TRBV28 and TRBJ1-1, is DVKVTQSSRYLVKRTGEKVFLECVQDMDHENMFWYRQDPGLGLRLIYFSYDVKMKEKGDIPEGYSVSREKKERFSLILESASTNQTSMYLCASRQLGAEAFFGQGTRLTVV.

With regard to this clone: Other nucleotide sequences from this sample produce the same CDR3. The chain is built from TRBV6-5 and TRBJ2-1; tentatively, D is TRBD2 (6 bases). Germline V CDR1 and CDR2: MNHEY, SVGAGI. The CDR3 runs 13 residues. V dropped 6 bases and J dropped 4 bases, with 10 bases sitting between them. Written as DNA, the CDR3 is TGTGCCAGCAGCCGGGACTCTTACAATGAGCAGTTCTTC. Translating gives CASSRDSYNEQFF.

J is TRBJ2-7 and V is TRBV6-2 or TRBV6-3, with D possibly matching TRBD1 (5 bases). Trimming left V 6 bases short and J 0 bases short, with 12 bases between. The CDR3 loop spans 14 amino acids. From germline, CDR1 is MNHEY and CDR2 SVGEGT. CDR3 bases: TGTGCCAGCAGGCCTACAGGCAACTCCTACGAGCAGTACTTC. Protein sequence: CASRPTGNSYEQYF.

The J gene is TRBJ1-6, the V gene TRBV5-1, with TRBD1 matching 8 bases. The junction had 5 bases not matched to a gene; V was cut back by 0 bases and J by 9 bases. The CDR3 covers 15 residues. CDR1 is SGHRS and CDR2 is YFSETQ in the germline V gene. CDR3 DNA: TGCGCCAGCAGCTTGGCACAGGGGGTCCGTTCACCCCTCCACTTT. Protein product: CASSLAQGVRSPLHF.